What follows are 14 T cell receptor beta chains derived from one specimen sequenced in a study of T-cell reconstitution after alpha-beta-depleted transplantation in children. Library preparation (for TCRbeta) was performed with unique molecular identifiers. TCRdb redid the calling of the PCR reads with MiXCR, one entry per CDR3 protein. The table records 350,000 to 500,000 distinct CDR3 sequences, around 46% of them present only once. The sample consisted of PBMCs, taken before TCRalphabeta/CD19-depleted stem cell transplant. The receptors shown here come from a girl aged 2 to 9 with aplastic anemia, due to receive a stem cell transplant.

This clonotype was observed once. The V gene is TRBV5-1, the J gene TRBJ2-3, with 11 bases lining up with TRBD1. This CDR3 is 15 amino acids long. V dropped 4 bases and J dropped 1; count of bases not matched to a gene: 2. In germline, CDR1 is SGHRS, CDR2 YFSETQ. CDR3 DNA sequence: TGCGCCAGCAGCAGGACAGGGGGCGGCACAGATACGCAGTATTTT. Protein: CASSRTGGGTDTQYF.

The chain recombines TRBV4-1 with TRBJ1-6; D is unresolved. This CDR3 region has 15 residues. Germline CDR1 and CDR2: MGHRA and YSYEKL. V gave up 0 bases and J gave up 7 bases, with 10 bases separating them. CDR3 sequence (DNA): TGCGCCAGCAGCCAAGATCGGGGAGCCAATTCACCCCTCCACTTT. It encodes CASSQDRGANSPLHF.

This clonotype showed up many times. This chain uses TRBV18 with TRBJ2-6; 10 nucleotides match TRBD2. The CDR3 totals 20 residues. From germline, CDR1 is KGHSH and CDR2 LQKENI. J gave up 3 bases and V 3 bases, and 14 bases lay outside the gene matches. DNA of the CDR3: TGTGCCAGCTCACCTAGGCTGCTAGCGGGAGAATCAGGTGGGGCCAACGTCCTGACTTTC. Residues: CASSPRLLAGESGGANVLTF.

The rearrangement uses TRBV7-6 and TRBJ2-5; a possible D gene is TRBD2 (7 bases). The CDR3 spans 17 residues. The V end was cut by 0 bases, the J end by 1 base, with 15 bases between. Germline CDR1 is SGHVS and CDR2 is FNYEAQ. CDR3 bases: TGTGCCAGCAGCTTAGCGCGTCGGGGGGCGATCCAAGAGACCCAGTACTTC. Its translation is CASSLARRGAIQETQYF.

The sample holds a few counts of this clonotype. This chain uses TRBV20-1 with TRBJ2-5, with D possibly matching TRBD1 (6 bases). In germline, CDR1 is DFQATT, CDR2 SNEGSKA (reference sequence). Trimming left V 4 bases short and J 5 bases short, with 11 bases between. CDR3 length: 12 amino acids. CDR3 loop: CSANRDTETQYF. The CDR3 bases are TGCAGTGCTAATCGGGACACGGAGACCCAGTACTTC.

This clonotype occurred many times. The V call is TRBV12-3 or TRBV12-4, the J call TRBJ2-5; D is perhaps TRBD2 (6 bases). CDR3 length: 12 residues. Trimming shortened V by 6 bases and J by 5 bases, and 10 bases separated the two germline ends. This CDR3 is CASSPAGETQYF. The CDR3 coding sequence is TGTGCCAGCAGCCCGGCGGGGGAGACCCAGTACTTC.

The J gene is TRBJ2-1, the V gene TRBV12-3 or TRBV12-4; TRBD1 agrees at 7 bases. V trimming: 6 bases; J trimming: 5 bases; junction bases outside the gene matches: 7. CDR3 length equals 14 residues. This chain's CDR3 is CASSQGEGDNEQFF. CDR3 coding DNA: TGTGCCAGCAGCCAGGGGGAAGGAGACAATGAGCAGTTCTTC.

The chain has TRBV27 and TRBJ2-5; no reliable D call. Germline V lookup: CDR1 MNHEY, CDR2 SMNVEV (reference sequence). The CDR3 sequence is 15 residues long. The V end was cut by 4 bases, the J end by 3 bases, with 15 bases between. CDR3 amino acids: CASSSNIDGEETQYF. The CDR3 DNA reads TGTGCCAGCAGTTCGAACATCGATGGGGAAGAGACCCAGTACTTC.

This clonotype was seen once. The chain joins TRBV20-1 to TRBJ2-7; D perhaps matches TRBD1 (6 bases). The V and J ends lost 7 bases and 1 base respectively, with 14 bases between them. Germline CDR1 is DFQATT and CDR2 is SNEGSKA (reference sequence). The CDR3 runs 13 residues. The CDR3 sequence: CSGLTGSSYEQYF. The CDR3 bases are TGCAGTGGTCTGACAGGATCTTCCTACGAGCAGTACTTC.

This chain connects TRBV3-1 to TRBJ2-2; unclear D gene. Trimming removed 3 bases from V and 6 bases from J, with 2 bases in between. The CDR3 has 11 residues. Germline loops: CDR1 LGHDT, CDR2 YNNKEL (reference sequence). CDR3 loop: CASSHAGELFF. The CDR3 nucleotides read TGTGCCAGCAGCCACGCCGGGGAGCTGTTTTTT.

The chain has TRBV7-9 and TRBJ2-1; a weak D match, TRBD1 (6 bases). Germline V gene data show CDR1 as SEHNR and CDR2 as FQNEAQ (reference sequence). The CDR3 length is 15 residues. The ends were cut back, 4 bases at V and 5 bases at J, with 15 bases in the middle. The CDR3 sequence: CASSSWDIRNNEQFF. The CDR3 DNA reads TGTGCCAGCAGCTCCTGGGACATTCGGAACAATGAGCAGTTCTTC.

The table lists this clonotype with a few counts. The chain links TRBV9 to TRBJ2-4; no firm D call. V gave up 3 bases and J gave up 0 bases, with 10 bases separating them. Germline CDR1 SGDLS, CDR2 YYNGEE. The CDR3 extends over 15 amino acids. CDR3 bases: TGTGCCAGCAGCGATAATAGTCTAGCCAAAAACATTCAGTACTTC. This codes for CASSDNSLAKNIQYF.

The rearrangement links TRBV4-2 to TRBJ1-2, with D possibly TRBD1 on 6 matching bases. There are 14 residues in the CDR3. Germline CDR1 and CDR2: LGHNA and YNFKEQ. V was cut by 0 bases and J by 6 bases, with 11 bases left in between. CDR3 residues: CASSQDRQGNGYTF. In DNA form, the CDR3 reads TGTGCCAGCAGCCAAGATAGGCAGGGGAATGGCTACACCTTC.

This rearrangement joins TRBV28 to TRBJ2-1; TRBD2 matches at 14 bases. This CDR3 contains 15 residues. Per the germline V gene, CDR1 is MDHEN and CDR2 is SYDVKM. Losses at the gene ends were 4 bases for V and 9 bases for J; bases not matched to a gene: 5. CDR3 sequence: CASSWTSGRLSEQFF. CDR3 in DNA: TGTGCCAGCAGTTGGACTAGCGGGAGGCTCAGTGAGCAGTTCTTC.